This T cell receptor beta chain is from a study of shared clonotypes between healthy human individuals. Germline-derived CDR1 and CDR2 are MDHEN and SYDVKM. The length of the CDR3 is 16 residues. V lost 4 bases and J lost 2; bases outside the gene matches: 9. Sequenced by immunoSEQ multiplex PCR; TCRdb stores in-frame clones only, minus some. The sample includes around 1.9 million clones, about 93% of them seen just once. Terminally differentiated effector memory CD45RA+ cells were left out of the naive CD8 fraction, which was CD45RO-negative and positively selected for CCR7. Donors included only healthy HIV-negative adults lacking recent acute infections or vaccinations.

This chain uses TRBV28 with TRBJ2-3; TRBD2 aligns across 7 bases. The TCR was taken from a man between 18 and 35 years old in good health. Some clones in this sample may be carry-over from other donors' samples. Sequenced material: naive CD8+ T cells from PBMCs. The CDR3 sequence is CASSSPSGSSTDTQYF. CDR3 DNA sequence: TGTGCCAGCAGTTCCCCTAGCGGCTCCTCCACAGATACGCAGTATTTT. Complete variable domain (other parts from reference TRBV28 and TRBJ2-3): DVKVTQSSRYLVKRTGEKVFLECVQDMDHENMFWYRQDPGLGLRLIYFSYDVKMKEKGDIPEGYSVSREKKERFSLILESASTNQTSMYLCASSSPSGSSTDTQYFGPGTRLTVL.